These 26 T cell receptor beta chains originate from one sample sequenced in a study of T cell clonality in common variable immunodeficiency (dated by TCRdb to the mid-2010s). These receptors are not linked to any known antigen. Receptor libraries were prepared by the immunoSEQ multiplex PCR assay. TCRdb carries this immuneACCESS record with in-frame sequences only. Its versions omit some clonotypes, under half of them owing to an unresolved V gene in the studies checked, with the rest unexplained. With 15,000 to 20,000 clones recorded, this sample contains no clone counted only once. In total, the top ten clones hold around 6.6% of the sample. Beyond this particular receptor, the publication reports: CVID TCRbeta sequences were reported to have fewer deletions and N-nucleotide insertions and to lack highly modified clones with 13 or more V deletions.

Sequencing was done on a sample of peripheral blood mononuclear cells. These receptors were taken from a human donor with common variable immunodeficiency.

This clone came up many times. The read terminates 3 residues ahead of where the CDR3 ends, so the germline J gene completes it. The chain employs TRBV7-2 and TRBJ2-5, with 11 bases lining up with TRBD2. Losses at the gene ends were 0 bases for V and 7 bases for J; bases not matched to a gene: 4. The germline V gene has CDR1 SGHTA and CDR2 FQGNSA. The CDR3 is made up of 15 amino acids. CDR3 bases read: TGTGCCAGCAGCTTAGCTAGCGGGAGGGAGGCGACC. Translated: CASSLASGREAT. The entire CDR3 protein is CASSLASGREATQYF.

This clone has more than one count but fewer than ten. The read terminates 3 residues before the CDR3 end, so the remaining end is supplied by the germline J gene. The genes are TRBV6-2 or TRBV6-3 and TRBJ1-2, with D maybe TRBD1 (6 bases). The CDR3 is 13 amino acids. The V end lost 5 bases, the J end lost 3 bases, and 10 bases lay between the germline ends. CDR1 and CDR2 from the germline V gene are MNHEY and SVGEGT. CDR3 sequence: CASSLYRDYGYTF. The CDR3 bases that were read are TGTGCCAGCAGTCTATACAGGGACTATGGC.

CDR3 protein: CASSWGTSGYEQYF. The DNA read from the CDR3 is TGCGCCAGCAGCTGGGGGACTAGCGGCTACGAG. The chain combines TRBV5-1 with TRBJ2-7, with 11 bases that match TRBD2. The CDR3 end lies 3 residues beyond the end of the read and is filled in from the germline J gene. Unmatched junction bases numbered 2, after V lost 3 bases and J lost 3 bases. Germline-derived CDR1 and CDR2 are SGHRS and YFSETQ. The length of the CDR3 is 14 residues.

This clone was detected only a few times. Sequencing ends 3 residues short of the CDR3 end; the germline J gene provides the rest. This chain joins TRBV20-1 and TRBJ2-7; D gene ambiguous. Germline values: CDR1 DFQATT, CDR2 SNEGSKA (reference sequence). The CDR3 runs 14 residues. Between the trimmed V and J ends, which lost 6 bases and 2 bases, there was a span of 17 bases. The part of the CDR3 DNA that was read is TGCAGTGCCCCCCCGGTTTATGATACCTACGAG. It yields the protein CSAPPVYDTYE. The complete CDR3 reads CSAPPVYDTYEQYF.

This clone was observed a handful of times. The CDR3 goes on 3 residues after the read ends, and that part is filled in from the germline J gene. The chain links TRBV7-2 to TRBJ2-3; 8 bases line up with TRBD1. Germline V CDR1 and CDR2: SGHTA, FQGNSA. After removal of 5 bases from V and 5 bases from J, the junction contained 6 bases not matched to a gene. The CDR3 contains 14 residues. The CDR3 region is CASSPPGTGDTQYF. The part of the CDR3 DNA that was read is TGTGCCAGCAGCCCCCCCGGGACAGGAGATACG.

This clone has only a few counts. The observed sequence ends 3 residues before the CDR3 terminus, with the missing tail filled in from the germline J gene. The chain is built from TRBV6-2 or TRBV6-3 and TRBJ1-5, with D tentatively TRBD1 (5 bases). This CDR3 is 13 amino acids long. V shed 6 bases and J shed 9 bases, with 15 bases lying between them. Germline lookup yields CDR1 MNHEY and CDR2 SVGEGT. CDR3 DNA (partial): TGTGCCAGCAGACTTGAAGGGGCACGGCCC. Translated: CASRLEGARP. The full-length CDR3 reads as CASRLEGARPQHF.

As for this clone: The CDR3 goes on 3 residues after the read ends, and that part is filled in from the germline J gene. Other DNA variants within this sample encode the same CDR3. The gene calls are TRBV2 and TRBJ1-1; D is uncertain. The CDR3 runs to 12 residues. In germline, CDR1 is SNHLY, CDR2 FYNNEI. Trimming pared 8 bases from V and 1 base from J, leaving 8 bases between. Incomplete CDR3 DNA: TGTGCCAGCGGCCGGGGGAACACTGAA. Its protein product is CASGRGNTE. In full, the CDR3 is CASGRGNTEAFF.

The DNA read from the CDR3 is TGTGCCAGCAGCCCCTGGGTTAATCGGGACAGGAGGTACGAG. Translation gives CASSPWVNRDRRYE. From start to end, the CDR3 is CASSPWVNRDRRYEQYF. The genes are TRBV16 and TRBJ2-7; 8 bases map to TRBD1. Coverage ceases 3 residues before the CDR3 finishes, and the germline J gene fills in the end. The length of the CDR3 is 17 residues. Germline lookup yields CDR1 KGHSY and CDR2 FQNENV. With V trimmed by 4 bases and J by 4 bases, 15 bases remained unmatched.

This clone was counted only a few times. The missing CDR3 end, 3 residues past where the read stops, is filled in from the germline J gene. The genes are TRBV2 and TRBJ1-2; D perhaps matches TRBD1 (5 bases). Germline lookup yields CDR1 SNHLY and CDR2 FYNNEI. CDR3 length: 14 amino acids. Trimming left V 4 bases short and J 4 bases short, with 13 bases between. Partial CDR3 DNA: TGTGCCAGCAGTGTCCAGGGCCAGAGCTATGGC. Protein product: CASSVQGQSYG. The CDR3 reads in full as CASSVQGQSYGYTF.

This clone was picked up many times. With the read ending 3 residues before the CDR3 end, the germline J gene is used to fill in that end. The genes are TRBV5-1 and TRBJ1-1; tentatively, D is TRBD1 (5 bases). The CDR3 has 15 residues. Germline V gene data show CDR1 as SGHRS and CDR2 as YFSETQ. Trimming removed 4 bases at V and 0 bases at J, with 13 bases between. CDR3 bases read: TGCGCCAGCAGCCCCAGACAGTTGCTGAACACTGAA. This gives the protein CASSPRQLLNTE. The whole CDR3 reads CASSPRQLLNTEAFF.

This clone has more than one count but fewer than ten. The sequenced fragment ends 3 residues before the CDR3 boundary, so the rest is inferred from the germline J gene. The genes are TRBV18 and TRBJ1-1; TRBD1 matches at 7 bases. CDR1 and CDR2 from the germline V gene are KGHSH and LQKENI. This CDR3 spans 14 amino acids. The CDR3 spells CASSPNGQGEGAFF. CDR3 bases read: TGTGCCAGCTCACCAAATGGTCAGGGGGAGGGA.

This clone was found many times. The part of the CDR3 DNA that was read is TGTGCCAGCAGCTGGGGACAGGGCTACTATGGC. Translated: CASSWGQGYYG. The CDR3 reads in full as CASSWGQGYYGYTF. The chain is built from TRBV5-6 and TRBJ1-2; 9 positions match TRBD1. The sequenced fragment ends 3 residues before the CDR3 boundary, so the rest is inferred from the germline J gene. Germline V gives CDR1 SGHDT, CDR2 YYEEEE. This CDR3 contains 14 residues. Germline trimming cut 3 bases from V and 3 bases from J; bases unmatched to any gene: 3.

There are many counts of this clone. The read comes to an end 3 residues before the CDR3 does, leaving the germline J gene to fill in the end. V gene TRBV2 combines with J gene TRBJ1-1; weak D call: TRBD1 (5 bases). Germline-derived CDR1 and CDR2 are SNHLY and FYNNEI. Between the trimmed V and J ends, which lost 6 bases and 1 base, there was a span of 12 bases. This CDR3 has 14 amino acids. Partial CDR3 DNA: TGTGCCAGCAGGATGGACATCTGGAACACTGAA. It encodes CASRMDIWNTE. The entire CDR3 protein is CASRMDIWNTEAFF.

This clone has a count of ten or more. The CDR3 end lies 3 residues beyond the end of the read and is filled in from the germline J gene. The V gene is TRBV30, the J gene TRBJ1-6; possible D gene TRBD1, 6 bases. This CDR3 has 17 residues. CDR1 is GTSNPN and CDR2 is SVGIG in the germline V gene (reference sequence). V shed 3 bases and J shed 4 bases, with 19 bases lying between them. CDR3 DNA (partial): TGTGCCTGGAGACCGGGACATTCCACGCTTTATAATTCACCC. This translates into CAWRPGHSTLYNSP. The whole CDR3 is CAWRPGHSTLYNSPLHF.

This clone turned up a few times. The read ends 3 residues shy of where the CDR3 ends; the end is completed using the germline J gene. The rearrangement uses TRBV19 and TRBJ2-5; D unresolved. V was clipped by 6 bases and J by 5 bases, with 19 bases between them. CDR3 length: 15 residues. Per the germline V gene, CDR1 is LNHDA and CDR2 is SQIVND (reference sequence). The sequenced CDR3 bases are TGTGCCAGTAGAAATGACCGAGGCGGTGCGGAGACC. Translated: CASRNDRGGAET. The full CDR3 protein reads CASRNDRGGAETQYF.

This clone is termed medium-sized. The read falls 3 residues short of the CDR3 end, and the missing part is taken from the germline J gene. At the DNA level, this CDR3 is encoded by other sequences in the same sample as well. This chain joins TRBV19 and TRBJ2-1, with D possibly being TRBD2 (5 bases). The germline V gene has CDR1 LNHDA and CDR2 SQIVND (reference sequence). Trimming took off 2 bases at V and 4 bases at J, with 12 bases between the two ends. The CDR3 sequence is 15 residues long. The DNA read from the CDR3 is TGTGCCAGTAGTATATCTGGAGGCGGTTACAATGAG. It codes for CASSISGGGYNE. The whole CDR3 reads CASSISGGGYNEQFF. Full variable domain (remainder filled in from reference TRBV19 and TRBJ2-1): DGGITQSPKYLFRKEGQNVTLSCEQNLNHDAMYWYRQDPGQGLRLIYYSQIVNDFQKGDIAEGYSVSREKKESFPLTVTSAQKNPTAFYLCASSISGGGYNEQFFGPGTRLTVL.

The sample holds many counts of this clone. The CDR3 end falls 3 residues outside the read, so it is completed with the germline J gene. The chain carries TRBV5-6 and TRBJ1-2; the match to TRBD1 covers 8 bases. Losses at the gene ends were 3 bases for V and 1 base for J; bases not matched to a gene: 2. Germline CDR1 SGHDT, CDR2 YYEEEE. The CDR3 covers 14 residues. Partial CDR3 DNA: TGTGCCAGCAGCTACACAGGGGGTAACTATGGC. Protein product: CASSYTGGNYG. The whole CDR3 sequence reads CASSYTGGNYGYTF.

This clone was counted ten times or more. The read terminates 3 residues before the CDR3 end, so the remaining end is supplied by the germline J gene. The gene calls are TRBV19 and TRBJ1-1, with TRBD1 matching over 8 bases. Trimming removed 6 bases from V and 0 bases from J; junction bases left unmatched: 6. Germline V gene lookup returns CDR1 LNHDA and CDR2 SQIVND (reference sequence). CDR3 length: 15 amino acids. The CDR3 is CASRTTGVVNTEAFF. CDR3 bases read: TGTGCCAGTAGGACGACAGGGGTTGTGAACACTGAA.

This clone was counted at least ten times. The read stops 3 residues short of the end of the CDR3; the missing end is completed from the germline J gene. The V call is TRBV5-6, the J call TRBJ2-1; 8 nucleotides match TRBD1. This CDR3 region has 15 residues. Germline V gives CDR1 SGHDT, CDR2 YYEEEE. J gave up 4 bases and V 0 bases, and 3 bases lay outside the gene matches. The CDR3 loop is CASSLVGQGYNEQFF. CDR3 DNA, as far as it was read: TGTGCCAGCAGCTTGGTAGGACAGGGTTACAATGAG.

This clone was seen at least ten times. The read falls 3 residues short of the CDR3 end, and the missing part is taken from the germline J gene. V and J are TRBV19 and TRBJ1-1, with D unclear. This CDR3 is built from 14 residues. Germline V gene data show CDR1 as LNHDA and CDR2 as SQIVND (reference sequence). V was clipped by 5 bases and J by 1 base, with 11 bases between them. The CDR3 DNA, read in part, is TGTGCCAGTAGTCCTCGTCCCGGGAACACTGAA. Translated: CASSPRPGNTE. The complete CDR3 sequence is CASSPRPGNTEAFF.

This clone was found a few times. The chain's CDR3 is CASSKGLPSYEQYF. CDR3 bases read: TGTGCCAGCAGCAAGGGACTTCCCTCCTACGAG. This chain connects TRBV5-4 to TRBJ2-7, with D possibly matching TRBD2 (6 bases). The read falls 3 residues short of the CDR3 end, and the missing part is taken from the germline J gene. Germline V gene data show CDR1 as SGHNT and CDR2 as YYREEE (reference sequence). Trimming left V 4 bases short and J 0 bases short, with 11 bases between. This CDR3 region has 14 residues.

This clone has only a few counts. The CDR3 end is not reached by the read, which stops 3 residues before it; the germline J gene fills it in. The chain uses TRBV5-1 and TRBJ2-7, with 11 bases lining up with TRBD2. V gave up 1 base and J gave up 6 bases; unmatched junction bases: 9. CDR1 and CDR2 (germline): SGHRS, YFSETQ. The CDR3 contains 16 residues. The CDR3 sequence is CASSLTPSGRQGEQYF. The sequenced part of the CDR3 DNA is TGCGCCAGCAGCTTGACGCCTAGCGGGAGGCAAGGCGAG.

This clone appeared many times. Sequencing ends 3 residues short of the CDR3 end; the germline J gene provides the rest. V is TRBV7-9 and J is TRBJ2-4, with D unclear. The V end lost 6 bases, the J end lost 6 bases, and 18 bases lay between the germline ends. The CDR3 totals 15 residues. Germline V gives CDR1 SEHNR, CDR2 FQNEAQ (reference sequence). The sequenced part of the CDR3 DNA is TGTGCCAGCAGTTCTGGGCATTCAAACATAAACATT. It codes for CASSSGHSNINI. The CDR3 as a whole reads CASSSGHSNINIQYF.

On this clone itself: Read data end 3 residues before the CDR3 end; the end is taken from the germline J gene. V gene TRBV20-1 combines with J gene TRBJ2-7, with D possibly matching TRBD2 (5 bases). The germline V gene has CDR1 DFQATT and CDR2 SNEGSKA (reference sequence). V lost 6 bases and J 5 bases, leaving 20 bases between the germline ends. The CDR3 is made up of 14 amino acids. This CDR3 reads CSATTPGRWDEQYF. The CDR3 bases that were read are TGCAGTGCGACTACACCGGGAAGGTGGGACGAG.

This clone was seen ten or more times. The CDR3 extends 3 residues past the end of the read, so its final part is completed from the germline J gene. The chain carries TRBV20-1 and TRBJ2-4, with 12 bases identical to TRBD1. Germline CDR1 is DFQATT and CDR2 is SNEGSKA (reference sequence). After removal of 3 bases from V and 7 bases from J, the junction contained 7 bases not matched to a gene. The CDR3 totals 15 residues. Partial CDR3 DNA: TGCAGTGCTAGGAGGTGGGGACAGGGGGCGAACATT. Its protein is CSARRWGQGANI. The entire CDR3 protein reads CSARRWGQGANIQYF.

This clone was detected ten times or more. The read gets to within 3 residues of the CDR3 end, and the germline J gene fills in the rest. The V gene is TRBV20-1, the J gene TRBJ2-1, with 10 bases fitting TRBD1. CDR1 DFQATT and CDR2 SNEGSKA come from the germline V gene (reference sequence). The CDR3 covers 12 residues. Trimming at V came to 6 bases and at J to 9 bases, leaving 5 bases not matched to a gene. Partial CDR3 DNA: TGCAGTGCCCCGACAGGGGGCGCTGAG. This codes for CSAPTGGAE. The full CDR3 protein reads CSAPTGGAEQFF.